These 29 T cell receptor beta chains were sequenced from one sample in a study of cytomegalovirus exposure and HLA in healthy donors (dated by TCRdb to about 2017). The library was built by means of the immunoSEQ multiplex PCR assay. A mixture of 60 forward primers for TCR Vbeta segments and 13 reverse primers for TCR Jbeta segments was used in the multiplex PCR. This is the immuneACCESS table as TCRdb keeps it, with only in-frame sequences that have V and J called. A part of the clones is gone; compared with another copy, unresolved V genes explain less than half, and the rest is unexplained. The sample table holds about 140,000 clones, of which about 79% were seen once. The ten largest account for about 2.5% of the sample. Sequencing used PBMCs. Source of these receptors: a male donor in good health and CMV-seronegative.

V and J are TRBV2 and TRBJ2-2; the match to TRBD1 covers 7 bases. Germline V gene data show CDR1 as SNHLY and CDR2 as FYNNEI. The CDR3 length is 14 residues. V lost 6 bases and J lost 6; bases outside the gene matches: 7. CDR3 in DNA: TGTGCCAGCAGCAGACAGGGAAGGGCCGGGGAGCTGTTTTTT. Translating gives CASSRQGRAGELFF.

This clone was observed a handful of times. The V and J genes are TRBV2 and TRBJ2-3; 7 nucleotides agree with TRBD1. The CDR3 is 13 residues long. The germline CDR1 and CDR2 sequences are SNHLY and FYNNEI. The V segment lost 5 bases and the J segment 3 bases; nucleotides outside the gene matches: 2. The CDR3 nucleotides read TGTGCCAGCAGTTTCAGGGGGACAGATACGCAGTATTTT. This codes for CASSFRGTDTQYF.

CDR3 amino acids: CAISEARISTDTQYF. The CDR3 DNA follows: TGTGCCATCAGTGAGGCGAGGATTAGCACAGATACGCAGTATTTT. The chain has TRBV10-3 and TRBJ2-3, with D hard to call. Trimming left V 2 bases short and J 0 bases short, with 9 bases between. Germline CDR1 ENHRY, CDR2 SYGVKD. There are 15 residues in the CDR3.

The sample holds one count of this clone. The V call is TRBV11-3, the J call TRBJ2-7, with TRBD2 as a possible D gene (5 bases). The CDR3 runs 12 residues. Germline-derived CDR1 and CDR2 are SGHNT and YENEEA. V was pared by 8 bases and J by 4 bases, with 12 bases between. CDR3 sequence (DNA): TGTGCCAGCTCTACGGCGGGTTACGAGCAGTACTTC. Amino acid sequence: CASSTAGYEQYF. Full variable domain (remainder filled in from reference TRBV11-3 and TRBJ2-7): EAGVVQSPRYKIIEKKQPVAFWCNPISGHNTLYWYLQNLGQGPELLIRYENEEAVDDSQLPKDRFSAERLKGVDSTLKIQPAELGDSAVYLCASSTAGYEQYFGPGTRLTVT.

This clone was found a few times. This chain uses TRBV2 with TRBJ2-3; 8 nucleotides match TRBD2. Germline values: CDR1 SNHLY, CDR2 FYNNEI. The trim removed 8 bases at V and 4 bases at J, leaving 5 bases unmatched. The CDR3 contains 13 residues. In DNA form, the CDR3 reads TGTGCCAGCGGCTTTAGCGGGGCAGATACGCAGTATTTT. This encodes CASGFSGADTQYF.

V is TRBV7-2 and J is TRBJ1-1; 7 bases map to TRBD1. Germline CDR1 SGHTA, CDR2 FQGNSA. This CDR3 has 14 residues. The V segment lost 4 bases and the J segment 5 bases; nucleotides outside the gene matches: 7. CDR3: CASSSDRRVTEAFF. The CDR3, as DNA: TGTGCCAGCAGCTCGGACAGGCGAGTTACTGAAGCTTTCTTT.

As DNA, the CDR3 is TGTGCCAGCAGCGTAGGCGGGGGCGGCACAGATACGCAGTATTTT. This codes for CASSVGGGGTDTQYF. The V gene is TRBV9, the J gene TRBJ2-3; possibly TRBD2 for D (7 bases). Germline V CDR1 and CDR2: SGDLS, YYNGEE. CDR3 length: 15 amino acids. The V gene lost 0 bases and the J gene lost 1 base, with 9 bases spanning the gap.

The chain joins TRBV30 to TRBJ2-7; perhaps TRBD1 as D (6 bases). Trimming cost V 4 bases and J 3 bases, with 13 bases left between them. Per the germline V gene, CDR1 is GTSNPN and CDR2 is SVGIG (reference sequence). The CDR3 runs 13 residues. The CDR3 coding sequence is TGTGCCTGGACGAAGGGGGAGAGCTACGAGCAGTACTTC. It yields the protein CAWTKGESYEQYF.

The chain is built from TRBV6-5 and TRBJ1-2, with a weak D call TRBD1 (5 bases). Germline V gene sequence: CDR1 MNHEY, CDR2 SVGAGI. This CDR3 comprises 13 residues. V gave up 2 bases and J gave up 8 bases, with 12 bases separating them. CDR3 sequence reads: CASSYRRREGYTF. As DNA, the CDR3 is TGTGCCAGCAGTTACCGCCGCAGGGAAGGCTACACCTTC.

The chain employs TRBV5-6 and TRBJ2-7, with 9 bases fitting TRBD1. The CDR3 is 13 amino acids. The ends lost 4 bases at V and 5 bases at J; junction bases unmatched: 4. In germline, CDR1 is SGHDT, CDR2 YYEEEE. CDR3 residues: CASSRTGVDEQYF. The CDR3 bases are TGTGCCAGCAGCCGGACAGGGGTCGACGAGCAGTACTTC.

This clone was counted a few times. J is TRBJ2-1 and V is TRBV5-1, with TRBD2 matching 11 bases. Germline CDR1 and CDR2: SGHRS and YFSETQ. After removal of 3 bases from V and 7 bases from J, the junction contained 9 bases not matched to a gene. The CDR3 covers 16 residues. The CDR3: CASSSRLAGTFNEQFF. CDR3 bases: TGCGCCAGCAGCTCAAGACTAGCGGGAACATTTAATGAGCAGTTCTTC.

The chain has TRBV4-3 and TRBJ2-6; 9 nucleotides agree with TRBD1. Per the germline V gene, CDR1 is LGHNA and CDR2 is YSLEER. The CDR3 totals 20 residues. The V segment lost 0 bases and the J segment 4 bases; nucleotides outside the gene matches: 13. The CDR3 DNA sequence: TGCGCCAGCAGCCAAGATTTAGGACAGGGGTCGCCGCACGGGGCCAACGTCCTGACTTTC. Its protein product is CASSQDLGQGSPHGANVLTF.

This rearrangement joins TRBV5-4 to TRBJ2-6; 7 positions match TRBD1. V shed 7 bases, J shed 3 bases, and the junction held 7 bases outside the gene matches. Looked up from germline, CDR1 is SGHNT and CDR2 is YYREEE (reference sequence). The CDR3 spans 15 residues. The CDR3 sequence: CASRRDRVGANVLTF. In DNA, the CDR3 is TGTGCCAGCCGAAGAGACAGGGTTGGGGCCAACGTCCTGACTTTC.

The V gene is TRBV7-9, the J gene TRBJ2-1, with D possibly TRBD2 on 5 matching bases. This CDR3 comprises 13 residues. Trimming cost V 3 bases and J 2 bases, with 5 bases left between them. CDR1 is SEHNR and CDR2 is FQNEAQ in the germline V gene (reference sequence). The CDR3 region has the DNA TGTGCCAGCAGCTTGACTACCTACAATGAGCAGTTCTTC. Protein product: CASSLTTYNEQFF.

The chain combines TRBV13 with TRBJ2-7; 11 bases match TRBD2. CDR1 PRHDT and CDR2 FYEKMQ come from the germline V gene (reference sequence). CDR3 length: 16 amino acids. V shed 2 bases and J 3 bases; nucleotides not matched to a gene: 6. CDR3 residues: CASSLLSGRGGYEQYF. The CDR3 DNA is TGTGCCAGCAGCTTACTTAGCGGGAGGGGAGGCTACGAGCAGTACTTC.

The chain couples TRBV7-9 to TRBJ2-1, with D unresolved. Germline loops: CDR1 SEHNR, CDR2 FQNEAQ (reference sequence). V was shortened by 11 bases and J by 0 bases, with 8 bases between the two germline ends. The CDR3 has 12 residues. CDR3 sequence reads: CAGLPSYNEQFF. The CDR3 DNA sequence: TGTGCCGGCCTTCCCTCCTACAATGAGCAGTTCTTC.

This clone has just a few counts. The chain carries TRBV25-1 and TRBJ2-6, with 7 bases aligning to TRBD2. This CDR3 has 16 residues. Trimming cost V 2 bases and J 2 bases; bases outside gene matches: 3. Per the germline V gene, CDR1 is MGHDK and CDR2 is SYGVNS. This CDR3 is CASSEPAGAGANVLTF. CDR3 in DNA: TGTGCCAGCAGTGAACCGGCGGGGGCTGGGGCCAACGTCCTGACTTTC.

The chain couples TRBV27 to TRBJ2-5; 8 bases line up with TRBD1. The J call is in doubt because the DNA end fits TRBJ2-7 better. Germline CDR1 MNHEY, CDR2 SMNVEV (reference sequence). The CDR3 covers 14 residues. The CDR3 reads CASSLGTGIYEQYF. DNA of the CDR3: TGTGCCAGCAGTTTGGGGACAGGAATTTACGAGCAGTACTTC.

This chain joins TRBV18 and TRBJ2-7; 9 bases align to TRBD2. CDR1 KGHSH and CDR2 LQKENI come from the germline V gene. V gave up 3 bases and J gave up 0 bases; unmatched junction bases: 3. The CDR3 has 15 amino acids. The CDR3 bases are TGTGCCAGCTCACCTAGCGGGGGTAGCTCCTACGAGCAGTACTTC. Translating it yields CASSPSGGSSYEQYF.

This rearrangement joins TRBV6-5 to TRBJ2-6; tentatively, D is TRBD1 (6 bases). V lost 2 bases, J lost 4 bases, and 12 bases lay in between. The CDR3 covers 16 residues. CDR1 is MNHEY and CDR2 is SVGAGI in the germline V gene. Written as DNA, the CDR3 is TGTGCCAGCAGTTACCACACAGGGAACGGGGCCAACGTCCTGACTTTC. This encodes CASSYHTGNGANVLTF.

The chain has TRBV29-1 and TRBJ2-3; 10 bases map to TRBD2. The CDR3 loop spans 14 amino acids. CDR1 is SQVTM, CDR2 ANQGSEA, per germline. The V and J ends lost 5 bases and 4 bases, in that order; junction bases with no gene match: 6. The CDR3 is CSVKGTSAADTQYF. The DNA for the CDR3 is TGCAGCGTTAAGGGGACTAGCGCGGCAGATACGCAGTATTTT.

The chain couples TRBV4-2 to TRBJ2-3; perhaps TRBD2 as D (6 bases). Trimming removed 2 bases from V and 2 bases from J, with 8 bases in between. The CDR3 spans 14 residues. Germline loops: CDR1 LGHNA, CDR2 YNFKEQ. The CDR3: CASSQRGNTDTQYF. The CDR3 region has the DNA TGTGCCAGCAGCCAACGGGGGAACACAGATACGCAGTATTTT.

This clone has a handful of counts. The chain carries TRBV4-1 and TRBJ1-1; 11 nucleotides align to TRBD1. CDR1 is MGHRA and CDR2 is YSYEKL in the germline V gene. The CDR3 consists of 17 residues. V lost 2 bases, J lost 5 bases, and 10 bases stayed unmatched. The CDR3 loop is CASSQNLPGQGATEAFF. The CDR3 DNA follows: TGCGCCAGCAGCCAAAATCTCCCCGGACAGGGGGCGACTGAAGCTTTCTTT.

The J gene is TRBJ1-1, the V gene TRBV9; 7 nucleotides agree with TRBD1. The trim removed 3 bases at V and 5 bases at J, leaving 4 bases unmatched. Germline CDR1 SGDLS, CDR2 YYNGEE. This CDR3 region has 13 residues. For the CDR3, the DNA is TGTGCCAGCAGCGCGACAGGGAGTACTGAAGCTTTCTTT. The encoded protein is CASSATGSTEAFF.

The chain joins TRBV6-5 to TRBJ2-7; 7 bases fit TRBD1. Per the germline V gene, CDR1 is MNHEY and CDR2 is SVGAGI. After removal of 2 bases from V and 6 bases from J, the junction contained 7 bases not matched to a gene. This CDR3 has 14 residues. In DNA form, the CDR3 reads TGTGCCAGCAGTTACGGCGTCAGGGGGAGCGAGCAGTACTTC. This translates into CASSYGVRGSEQYF.

The genes are TRBV29-1 and TRBJ2-7, with TRBD1 matching 8 bases. CDR3 length equals 14 residues. The V and J ends lost 7 bases and 1 base, in that order; junction bases with no gene match: 9. Germline V gene data show CDR1 as SQVTM and CDR2 as ANQGSEA. For the CDR3, the DNA is TGCAGCGCCGCCGGGACAGGCCATTCCTACGAGCAGTACTTC. Translation: CSAAGTGHSYEQYF.

This clone was found a few times. The chain uses TRBV30 and TRBJ1-1, with 7 bases aligning to TRBD1. The CDR3 is 14 residues long. V lost 0 bases, J lost 4 bases, and 5 bases stayed unmatched. CDR1 and CDR2 (germline): GTSNPN, SVGIG (reference sequence). The CDR3 nucleotides are TGTGCCTGGAGTGTACTAGCAGGGGGCACTGAAGCTTTCTTT. Protein product: CAWSVLAGGTEAFF.

This clone appeared once. This chain uses TRBV5-5 with TRBJ2-5, with 8 nucleotides matching TRBD1. This CDR3 has 14 residues. V trimming: 3 bases; J trimming: 4 bases; junction bases outside the gene matches: 5. Germline V gene sequence: CDR1 SGHKS, CDR2 YYEKEE (reference sequence). CDR3 DNA sequence: TGTGCCAGCAGCTCAAATACAGGGGGAGAGACCCAGTACTTC. Its translation: CASSSNTGGETQYF.

This chain links TRBV29-1 with TRBJ1-1, with 7 bases aligning to TRBD1. The V and J ends lost 6 bases and 1 base, in that order; junction bases with no gene match: 8. The CDR3 runs 14 residues. From germline, CDR1 is SQVTM and CDR2 ANQGSEA. CDR3 DNA sequence: TGCAGCGTCTTAAGACAGGGTGGGAACACTGAAGCTTTCTTT. Amino acids: CSVLRQGGNTEAFF.